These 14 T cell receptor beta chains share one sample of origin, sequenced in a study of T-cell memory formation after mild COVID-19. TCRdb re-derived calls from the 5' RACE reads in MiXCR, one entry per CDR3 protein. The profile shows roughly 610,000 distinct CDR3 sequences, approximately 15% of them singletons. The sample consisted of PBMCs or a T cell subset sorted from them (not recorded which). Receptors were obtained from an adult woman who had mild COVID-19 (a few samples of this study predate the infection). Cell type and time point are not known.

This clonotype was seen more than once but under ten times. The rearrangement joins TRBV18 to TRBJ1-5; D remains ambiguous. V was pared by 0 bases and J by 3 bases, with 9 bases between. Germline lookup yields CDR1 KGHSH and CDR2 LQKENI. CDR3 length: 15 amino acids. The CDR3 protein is CASSPPGGNNQPQHF. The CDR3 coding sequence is TGTGCCAGCTCACCACCGGGAGGGAACAATCAGCCCCAGCATTTT.

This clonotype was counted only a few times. The chain's CDR3 is CATSESLGGLETQYF. In nucleotides, the CDR3 is TGTGCCACCAGTGAAAGCCTCGGAGGGCTCGAGACCCAGTACTTC. The chain carries TRBV24-1 and TRBJ2-5; D might be TRBD2 (6 bases). Trimming took 4 bases from V and 5 from J, leaving 16 bases between them. Per germline, CDR1 KGHDR and CDR2 SFDVKD. This CDR3 is built from 15 residues.

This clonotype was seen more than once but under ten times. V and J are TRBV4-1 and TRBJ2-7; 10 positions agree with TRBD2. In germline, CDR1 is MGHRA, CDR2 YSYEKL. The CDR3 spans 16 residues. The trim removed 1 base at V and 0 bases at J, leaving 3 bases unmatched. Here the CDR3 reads CASSQVSGGASYEQYF. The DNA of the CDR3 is TGCGCCAGCAGCCAAGTCAGCGGGGGGGCCTCCTACGAGCAGTACTTC.

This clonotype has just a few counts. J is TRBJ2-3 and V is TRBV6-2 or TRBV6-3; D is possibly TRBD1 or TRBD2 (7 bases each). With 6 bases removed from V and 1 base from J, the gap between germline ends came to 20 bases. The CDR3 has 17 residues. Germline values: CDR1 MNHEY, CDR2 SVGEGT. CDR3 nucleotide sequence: TGTGCCAGCAGGCCACGCCAGGGAGGGGGCGGCACAGATACGCAGTATTTT. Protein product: CASRPRQGGGGTDTQYF.

CDR3 sequence: CASSLLAGPPSGEQYF. CDR3 nucleotide sequence: TGTGCCAGCAGTTTACTAGCGGGACCCCCCTCTGGCGAGCAGTACTTC. This sequence joins TRBV12-3 or TRBV12-4 and TRBJ2-7, with TRBD2 identical over 9 bases. The ends lost 2 bases at V and 6 bases at J; junction bases unmatched: 11. The CDR3 is 16 amino acids.

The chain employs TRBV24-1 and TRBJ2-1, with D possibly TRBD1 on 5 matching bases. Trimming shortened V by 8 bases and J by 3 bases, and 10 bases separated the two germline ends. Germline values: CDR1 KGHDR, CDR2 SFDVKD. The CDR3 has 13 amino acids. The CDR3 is CATMGPYYNEQFF. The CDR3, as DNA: TGTGCCACCATGGGGCCTTACTACAATGAGCAGTTCTTC.

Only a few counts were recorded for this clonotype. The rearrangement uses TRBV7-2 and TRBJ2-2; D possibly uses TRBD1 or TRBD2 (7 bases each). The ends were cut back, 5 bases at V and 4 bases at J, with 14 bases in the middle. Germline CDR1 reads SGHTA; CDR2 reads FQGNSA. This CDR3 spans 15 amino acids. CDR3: CASSQGGATTGELFF. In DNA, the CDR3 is TGTGCCAGCAGCCAGGGGGGGGCTACCACCGGGGAGCTGTTTTTT. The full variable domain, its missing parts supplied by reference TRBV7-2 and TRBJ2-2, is GAGVSQSPSNKVTEKGKDVELRCDPISGHTALYWYRQSLGQGLEFLIYFQGNSAPDKSGLPSDRFSAERTGGSVSTLTIQRTQQEDSAVYLCASSQGGATTGELFFGEGSRLTVL.

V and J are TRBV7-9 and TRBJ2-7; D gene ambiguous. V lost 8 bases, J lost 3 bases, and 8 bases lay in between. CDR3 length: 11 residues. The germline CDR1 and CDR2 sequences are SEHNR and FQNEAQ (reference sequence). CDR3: CASGLNYEQYF. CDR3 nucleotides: TGTGCCAGCGGCCTTAACTACGAGCAGTACTTC. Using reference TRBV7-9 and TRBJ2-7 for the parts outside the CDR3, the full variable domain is DTGVSQNPRHKITKRGQNVTFRCDPISEHNRLYWYRQTLGQGPEFLTYFQNEAQLEKSRLLSDRFSAERPKGSFSTLEIQRTEQGDSAMYLCASGLNYEQYFGPGTRLTVT.

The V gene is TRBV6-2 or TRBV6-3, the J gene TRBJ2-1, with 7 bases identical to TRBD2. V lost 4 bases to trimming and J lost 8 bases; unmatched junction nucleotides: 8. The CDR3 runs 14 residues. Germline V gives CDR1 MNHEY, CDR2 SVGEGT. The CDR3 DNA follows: TGTGCCAGCAGTTTCATGACTAGCATCGATGAGCAGTTCTTC. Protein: CASSFMTSIDEQFF.

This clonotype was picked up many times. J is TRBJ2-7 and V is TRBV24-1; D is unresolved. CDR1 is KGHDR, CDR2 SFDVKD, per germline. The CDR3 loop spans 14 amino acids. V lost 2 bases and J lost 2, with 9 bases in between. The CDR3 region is CATSDSGRAYEQYF. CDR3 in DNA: TGTGCCACCAGTGATTCAGGTCGCGCCTACGAGCAGTACTTC.

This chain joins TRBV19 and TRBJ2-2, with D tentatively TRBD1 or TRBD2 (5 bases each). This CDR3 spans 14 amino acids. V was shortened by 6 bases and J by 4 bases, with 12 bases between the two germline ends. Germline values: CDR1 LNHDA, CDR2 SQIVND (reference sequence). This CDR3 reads CASRPGGGTGELFF. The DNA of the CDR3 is TGTGCCAGTAGGCCAGGTGGGGGCACCGGGGAGCTGTTTTTT.

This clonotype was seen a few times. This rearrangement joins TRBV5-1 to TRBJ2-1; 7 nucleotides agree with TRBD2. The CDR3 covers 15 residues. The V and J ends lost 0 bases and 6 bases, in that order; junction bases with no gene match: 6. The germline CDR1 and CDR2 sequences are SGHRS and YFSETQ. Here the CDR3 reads CASSLVAGALNEQFF. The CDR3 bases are TGCGCCAGCAGCTTGGTGGCGGGAGCGCTCAATGAGCAGTTCTTC. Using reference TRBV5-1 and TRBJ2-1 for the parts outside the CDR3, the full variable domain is KAGVTQTPRYLIKTRGQQVTLSCSPISGHRSVSWYQQTPGQGLQFLFEYFSETQRNKGNFPGRFSGRQFSNSRSEMNVSTLELGDSALYLCASSLVAGALNEQFFGPGTRLTVL.

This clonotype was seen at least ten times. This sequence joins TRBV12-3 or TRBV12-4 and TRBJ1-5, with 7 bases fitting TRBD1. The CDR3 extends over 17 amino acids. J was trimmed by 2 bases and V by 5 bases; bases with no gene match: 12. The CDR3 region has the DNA TGTGCCAGCAGTCATAACAGGGGCGAATGGGGCAATCAGCCCCAGCATTTT. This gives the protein CASSHNRGEWGNQPQHF.

The CDR3 bases are TGTGCCAGCAGTTTACTAGCGGGAAATCTTTATGAGCAGTTCTTC. Translating gives CASSLLAGNLYEQFF. This rearrangement joins TRBV27 to TRBJ2-1; 9 bases fit TRBD2. CDR1 MNHEY and CDR2 SMNVEV come from the germline V gene (reference sequence). CDR3 length: 15 amino acids. After removal of 2 bases from V and 8 bases from J, the junction contained 7 bases not matched to a gene.